These T cell receptor beta chains were read from a single sample in a study of blood T cells in healthy people across ages. TCRdb processed the 5' RACE reads anew with MiXCR; each CDR3 protein has one entry. This table has about 720,000 distinct CDR3 sequences, over 20% appearing once. Material for sequencing was blood. All receptors derive from a man in his 70s in good health. CDR3s include the opening cysteine and the closing phenylalanine or tryptophan. The D gene is left open where the match is weak. Where a row states a size, it is once, few, many or the class of an expanded clone; other rows omit it.

TRBJ2-3 | TRBD2 | TRBV5-1 | NA | TGCGCCAGCAGCTTGGCCCCAACTAGCGGGGCTTCTAGCACAGATACGCAGTATTTT | CASSLAPTSGASSTDTQYF
TRBJ2-5 | NA | TRBV10-3 | NA | TGTGCCATCAGTGACAGGTCTCGGGAGACCCAGTACTTC | CAISDRSRETQYF
TRBJ1-6 | TRBD1 | TRBV13 | once | TGTGCCAGCAGCTCGGACAGGGGGAATCGGGATTCACCCCTCCACTTT | CASSSDRGNRDSPLHF
TRBJ1-1 | NA | TRBV5-6 | NA | TGTGCCAACAGCTTGGTCCAGTATGAAGTGGTTTTCTTT | CANSLVQYEVVFF
TRBJ2-3 | NA | TRBV30 | few | TGTGCCTGGAGTACGGGCCCAGATACGCAGTATTTT | CAWSTGPDTQYF
TRBJ2-2 | NA | TRBV12-5 | NA | TGTGCTAGTGGTTCGACCGGGACGTACACCGGGGAGCTGTTTTTT | CASGSTGTYTGELFF
TRBJ2-3 | NA | TRBV30 | few | TGTGCCTGGAGGGACCACCTCGAGGGCACAGATACGCAGTATTTT | CAWRDHLEGTDTQYF
TRBJ2-2 | TRBD2 | TRBV20-1 | NA | TGCAGTGCTAGAGTTAGCGGGGGGGCCATCGCCGCCGGGGAGCTGTTTTTT | CSARVSGGAIAAGELFF
TRBJ2-1 | NA | TRBV29-1 | few | TGCAGCGTTGAACTAGCGAACAATGAGCAGTTCTTC | CSVELANNEQFF
TRBJ2-2 | NA | TRBV13 | NA | TGTGCCAGCAGCCGTCCATTTGGGGGGTCAAACACCGGGGAGCTGTTTTTT | CASSRPFGGSNTGELFF
TRBJ2-3 | NA | TRBV12-3/TRBV12-4 | NA | TGTGCCAGCAGTGCTCGTGGGACCTTCACAGATACGCAGTATTTT | CASSARGTFTDTQYF
TRBJ1-3 | NA | TRBV5-6 | many | TGTGCCAGCAGCTCGACGGGGGGAAACACCATATATTTT | CASSSTGGNTIYF
TRBJ2-3 | NA | TRBV12-3/TRBV12-4 | NA | TGTGCCAGCAGTTTAGGCGGGGTTAGAGCAGATGTGGAGTATTTT | CASSLGGVRADVEYF
TRBJ2-3 | NA | TRBV15 | few | TGTGCCACCAGCAGAGTTCCCCCGGGCTCAACAGATACGCAGTATTTT | CATSRVPPGSTDTQYF
TRBJ1-2 | TRBD1 | TRBV19 | NA | TGTGCCAGTAGTACTCCCGGGACAGGGGGATATGGCTACACCTTC | CASSTPGTGGYGYTF
TRBJ1-2 | NA | TRBV12-5 | few | TGTGCTAGTGGTCCCCCAGAGACCTTC | CASGPPETF
TRBJ2-2 | NA | TRBV12-3/TRBV12-4 | NA | TGTGCCAGCAGACAGGGATACACCGGGGAGCTGTTTTTT | CASRQGYTGELFF
TRBJ1-1 | NA | TRBV10-3 | NA | TGTGCCATCAGGCCCGTGGCAGTGAACACTGAAGCTTTCTTT | CAIRPVAVNTEAFF
TRBJ2-1 | NA | TRBV7-9 | NA | TGTGCCAGCAGCCCCACTCAGGGACCGGTGGGCAATGAGCAGTTCTTC | CASSPTQGPVGNEQFF
TRBJ1-4 | NA | TRBV12-3/TRBV12-4 | few | TGTGCCAGCACCCGTTCCACCAGAAATGAAAAACTGTTTTTT | CASTRSTRNEKLFF
TRBJ2-7 | NA | TRBV29-1 | many | TGCAGCGTTGAAGGATGGTACTTC | CSVEGWYF
TRBJ1-1 | NA | TRBV20-1 | few | TGCAGTGCTAGATTAATTCAGGGGTTGAACACTGAAGCTTTCTTT | CSARLIQGLNTEAFF
TRBJ1-2 | NA | TRBV5-6 | NA | TGTGCCAGCAGCTTGGAGGTCAGGGGTTCTGGCTACACCTTC | CASSLEVRGSGYTF
TRBJ2-7 | TRBD1 | TRBV7-9 | few | TGTGCCAGCAGCTTAGATCTGGGACAGAGCTACGAGCAGTACTTC | CASSLDLGQSYEQYF
TRBJ2-4 | TRBD2 | TRBV6-6 | few | TGTGCCAGCAAGGGAGCGGGGGGGCTGAGTTACTTC | CASKGAGGLSYF
TRBJ1-1 | NA | TRBV5-8 | many | TGTGCCAGCAGCTTGGACACTGAAGCTTTCTTT | CASSLDTEAFF
TRBJ2-5 | NA | TRBV20-1 | NA | TGCAGTGCTCTCCTTTTGGGGGGGGCCGGTGAGACCCAGTACTTC | CSALLLGGAGETQYF
TRBJ1-1 | TRBD1 | TRBV5-1 | NA | TGCGCCAGCAGCGGGGACAGGTTAAACACTGAAGCTTTCTTT | CASSGDRLNTEAFF
TRBJ2-3 | TRBD2 | TRBV7-3 | NA | TGTGCCAGCAGCTCCCCCCCTCTAGCGGGGGGTCGCACAGATACGCAGTATTTT | CASSSPPLAGGRTDTQYF
TRBJ1-2 | NA | TRBV12-3/TRBV12-4 | NA | TGTGCCAGCAACACGCGCGGGGAGATCGGCTATGGCTACACCTTC | CASNTRGEIGYGYTF
TRBJ2-5 | NA | TRBV6-5 | few | TGTGCCAGCAGTTACCTCCCTGGGTCCCCCCAAGAGACCCAGTACTTC | CASSYLPGSPQETQYF
TRBJ2-1 | TRBD2 | TRBV10-3 | NA | TGTGCCATCAGTGAGTCGACTAGCAGATCCTACAATGAGCAGTTCTTC | CAISESTSRSYNEQFF
TRBJ1-2 | NA | TRBV12-3/TRBV12-4 | many | TGTGCCAGCAGCCCCCAATCTAACTATGGCTACACCTTC | CASSPQSNYGYTF
TRBJ2-5 | NA | TRBV28 | NA | TGTGCCAGCAGTATGTCACGGGGGTGGGAGACCCAGTACTTC | CASSMSRGWETQYF
TRBJ2-5 | TRBD2 | TRBV6-1 | NA | TGTGCCAGCACCGACGGGACTAGCGGGCGCGGGGACCAAGAGACCCAGTACTTC | CASTDGTSGRGDQETQYF
TRBJ1-5 | NA | TRBV6-2/TRBV6-3 | NA | TGTGCCAGCAGGCTGACAGGAGCAAATCAGCCCCAGCATTTT | CASRLTGANQPQHF
TRBJ2-6 | NA | TRBV7-3 | few | TGTGCCAGCAGCTCAGGTCGTGGAGGGATCTCTGGGGCCAACGTCCTGACTTTC | CASSSGRGGISGANVLTF
TRBJ1-4 | NA | TRBV28 | few | TGTGCCAGCAGTTTACCGGGGCTGGGTGTTGAAAAACTGTTTTTT | CASSLPGLGVEKLFF
TRBJ1-3 | NA | TRBV20-1 | NA | TGCAGTGCCGCAAATACGGAGGAGGCTGGAAACACCATATATTTT | CSAANTEEAGNTIYF
TRBJ2-3 | NA | TRBV7-2 | many | TGTGCCAGCAGCTTATGGTGGGAGAGGGCAGATACGCAGTATTTT | CASSLWWERADTQYF
TRBJ2-1 | NA | TRBV7-6 | NA | TGTGCCAGCAGCTTAGCCGACTTTGGTGAGCAGTTCTTC | CASSLADFGEQFF
TRBJ1-2 | NA | TRBV12-3/TRBV12-4 | NA | TGTGCCAGCAGTTTTAGGCGCACGAACTATGGCTACACCTTC | CASSFRRTNYGYTF
TRBJ1-4 | NA | TRBV6-5 | NA | TGTGCCAGCAGTTACCCGAGTGGACGGGTTAATGAAAAACTGGTTTTT | CASSYPSGRVNEKLVF
TRBJ2-6 | NA | TRBV12-3/TRBV12-4 | NA | TGTGCCAGCAGTAATGGGGTTGGTGGGGCCAACGTCCTGACTTTC | CASSNGVGGANVLTF
TRBJ2-5 | TRBD1 | TRBV7-9 | NA | TGTGCCAGCAGCCAGGGACAGCTTCTCCAAGAGACCCAGTACTTC | CASSQGQLLQETQYF
TRBJ2-7 | NA | TRBV5-1 | few | TGCGCCAGCAGCCCCACCACTTCCGAGCAGTACTTC | CASSPTTSEQYF
TRBJ2-3 | TRBD2 | TRBV12-3/TRBV12-4 | many | TGTGCCAGCAGTTCCCAGGGACTAGCGGGAATGCGGGATACGCAGTATTTT | CASSSQGLAGMRDTQYF
TRBJ1-4 | NA | TRBV18 | few | TGTGCCAGCTCACCAGTGGCGGGGAAGGTGGATGAAAAACTGTTTTTT | CASSPVAGKVDEKLFF
TRBJ1-5 | NA | TRBV27 | NA | TGTGCCAGCAGTCCTGCAACTGGGACCAATCAGCCCCAGCATTTT | CASSPATGTNQPQHF
TRBJ2-5 | NA | TRBV18 | many | TGTGCCAGCCGAGACGGGGTACAGGAGACCCAGTACTTC | CASRDGVQETQYF
TRBJ2-6 | TRBD1 | TRBV10-3 | NA | TGTGCCATCAGTGAAGGGACAGGGGGATACGGGGCCAACGTCCTGACTTTC | CAISEGTGGYGANVLTF
TRBJ2-3 | TRBD1 | TRBV5-1 | NA | TGCGCCAGCAGCTCATACACAGGGGACCAGTATACGCAGTATTTT | CASSSYTGDQYTQYF
TRBJ2-2 | NA | TRBV29-1 | NA | TGCAGCGTTTATGTAACCGGGGAGCTGTTTTTT | CSVYVTGELFF
TRBJ1-3 | NA | TRBV6-5 | many | TGTGCCAGCAGTTACTCCGGGCGGAGGGAAGGTGGAAACACCATATATTTT | CASSYSGRREGGNTIYF
TRBJ2-1 | TRBD2 | TRBV4-3 | NA | TGCGCCAGCAGCCACGAACTAGCGGAATACAATGAGCAGTTCTTC | CASSHELAEYNEQFF